One and the same sample provided the 21 T cell receptor beta chains below, sequenced in a study of shared clonotypes between healthy human individuals. Clones were read by immunoSEQ multiplex PCR, and TCRdb kept only the in-frame ones, dropping some. Among 1 million to 1.2 million clones listed, around three quarters were seen once. Sequenced input: memory CD4+ T cells from PBMCs. Described subset: CD45RA-negative fraction. The source of these receptors is a man younger than 30 in good health. Some clones in this sample may be carry-over from other donors' samples.

The V and J genes are TRBV9 and TRBJ2-1; TRBD2 aligns across 7 bases. Trimming took 1 base from V and 5 from J; bases not matched to a gene: 6. This CDR3 comprises 15 residues. Germline V gene sequence: CDR1 SGDLS, CDR2 YYNGEE. The CDR3 nucleotides read TGTGCCAGCAGCGTACGGTCTAGCGGAAACAATGAGCAGTTCTTC. Protein: CASSVRSSGNNEQFF.

The J gene is TRBJ1-1, the V gene TRBV6-5; D unclear. The V end was cut by 0 bases, the J end by 3 bases, with 8 bases between. Germline CDR1 MNHEY, CDR2 SVGAGI. The CDR3 spans 14 residues. CDR3 sequence reads: CASSYSHRDTEAFF. CDR3 in DNA: TGTGCCAGCAGTTACTCGCACAGAGACACTGAAGCTTTCTTT.

The CDR3 DNA sequence: TGTGCCAGCAGCCCAGGGTCTAGCGGGAGGGAAAACATTCAGTACTTC. This codes for CASSPGSSGRENIQYF. The chain links TRBV7-2 to TRBJ2-4; TRBD2 aligns across 12 bases. This CDR3 spans 16 amino acids. Trimming cost V 5 bases and J 5 bases; bases outside gene matches: 7. Germline V lookup: CDR1 SGHTA, CDR2 FQGNSA.

This clone has only a few counts. This chain joins TRBV2 and TRBJ1-5; no reliable D call. The V gene lost 4 bases and the J gene lost 2 bases, with 15 bases spanning the gap. Germline V gene data show CDR1 as SNHLY and CDR2 as FYNNEI. The CDR3 covers 16 residues. CDR3 loop: CASSGPGRARNQPQHF. The CDR3 DNA sequence: TGTGCCAGCAGTGGGCCCGGGAGGGCTCGCAATCAGCCCCAGCATTTT.

The chain carries TRBV6-6 and TRBJ2-7, with D uncertain. V lost 6 bases and J lost 4, with 10 bases in between. Germline V CDR1 and CDR2: MNHNY, SVGAGI (reference sequence). The CDR3 is made up of 12 amino acids. The CDR3 reads CASSRTFYEQYF. CDR3 sequence (DNA): TGTGCCAGCAGCCGCACCTTTTACGAGCAGTACTTC.

Points on this clone: The same CDR3 also results from other DNA sequences found in this sample. The gene calls are TRBV11-2 and TRBJ1-4, with D unclear. Germline loops: CDR1 SGHAT, CDR2 FQNNGV. V lost 4 bases to trimming and J lost 1 base, with 7 bases between them. This CDR3 is built from 14 residues. CDR3 bases: TGTGCCAGCAGCTCCGGAGGAACTAATGAAAAACTGTTTTTT. Amino acids: CASSSGGTNEKLFF.

This sequence joins TRBV7-9 and TRBJ2-7; D tentatively fits TRBD1 or TRBD2 (5 bases each). This CDR3 has 13 amino acids. V was trimmed by 1 base and J by 12 bases, leaving 16 bases between them. Germline loops: CDR1 SEHNR, CDR2 FQNEAQ (reference sequence). The DNA for the CDR3 is TGTGCCAGCAGCTTAGGTCCCGAATCGGGGCTGTACTTC. Its translation: CASSLGPESGLYF.

This chain connects TRBV5-8 to TRBJ2-3; D uncertain. Germline assignment: CDR1 SGHTS and CDR2 YDEGEE. Trimming pared 5 bases from V and 3 bases from J, leaving 7 bases between. This CDR3 is 12 amino acids long. Here the CDR3 reads CASRVDTDTQYF. CDR3 coding DNA: TGTGCCAGCAGAGTCGATACAGATACGCAGTATTTT. The full variable domain, in which reference TRBV5-8 and TRBJ2-3 provide the parts outside the CDR3, is EAGVTQSPTHLIKTRGQQATLRCSPISGHTSVYWYQQALGLGLQFLLWYDEGEERNRGNFPPRFSGRQFPNYSSELNVNALELEDSALYLCASRVDTDTQYFGPGTRLTVL.

The rearrangement joins TRBV25-1 to TRBJ2-7, with D possibly called TRBD1 or TRBD2 (5 bases each). V lost 3 bases to trimming and J lost 4 bases, with 16 bases between them. Germline V gene lookup returns CDR1 MGHDK and CDR2 SYGVNS. This CDR3 region has 15 residues. In nucleotides, the CDR3 is TGTGCCAGCAGTGAGGGGCCTAGCCGAACTTACGAGCAGTACTTC. It translates to CASSEGPSRTYEQYF.

The V gene is TRBV23-1, the J gene TRBJ2-7, with D possibly called TRBD1 or TRBD2 (7 bases each). TRBV23-1 is sorted into the ORF group, with uncertain function. V shed 1 base and J shed 7 bases, with 17 bases lying between them. This CDR3 contains 15 residues. The CDR3 loop reads CASSQWGGQGVEQYF. CDR3 nucleotides: TGCGCCAGCAGTCAATGGGGAGGGCAGGGGGTTGAGCAGTACTTC.

On this clone: Other DNA sequences of this sample code for an identical CDR3. The V gene is TRBV29-1, the J gene TRBJ2-5; 9 bases are shared with TRBD2. The germline CDR1 and CDR2 sequences are SQVTM and ANQGSEA. The CDR3 runs to 14 residues. The junction had 5 bases not matched to a gene; V was cut back by 4 bases and J by 2 bases. The CDR3 nucleotides are TGCAGCGTTGTTGTGGCGGGAGGGCAAGAGACCCAGTACTTC. As protein: CSVVVAGGQETQYF.

This clone was counted a single time. The chain employs TRBV10-3 and TRBJ1-1; D gene ambiguous. V was trimmed by 2 bases and J by 3 bases, leaving 7 bases between them. CDR1 ENHRY and CDR2 SYGVKD come from the germline V gene. CDR3 length: 13 amino acids. The CDR3 sequence is CAISERVDTEAFF. CDR3 coding DNA: TGTGCCATCAGTGAGAGAGTTGACACTGAAGCTTTCTTT.

This rearrangement joins TRBV7-2 to TRBJ2-5, with D possibly called TRBD1 or TRBD2 (6 bases each). Germline V gene sequence: CDR1 SGHTA, CDR2 FQGNSA. The ends were cut back, 5 bases at V and 5 bases at J, with 12 bases in the middle. The CDR3 contains 13 residues. DNA for the CDR3: TGTGCCAGCAGCCCCCGGAGGGGGGAGACCCAGTACTTC. The encoded protein is CASSPRRGETQYF. Drawing the rest from reference TRBV7-2 and TRBJ2-5, the complete variable domain is GAGVSQSPSNKVTEKGKDVELRCDPISGHTALYWYRQSLGQGLEFLIYFQGNSAPDKSGLPSDRFSAERTGGSVSTLTIQRTQQEDSAVYLCASSPRRGETQYFGPGTRLLVL.

J is TRBJ1-3 and V is TRBV4-1, with TRBD1 as a possible D gene (5 bases). The length of the CDR3 is 16 residues. Germline CDR1 is MGHRA and CDR2 is YSYEKL. The V end lost 0 bases, the J end lost 1 base, and 10 bases lay between the germline ends. The CDR3 DNA sequence: TGCGCCAGCAGCCAAGATCGGGGGGGATCTGGAAACACCATATATTTT. This codes for CASSQDRGGSGNTIYF.

V is TRBV2 and J is TRBJ1-5, with a weak D call TRBD1 (5 bases). Trimming took 4 bases from V and 7 from J, leaving 14 bases between them. Germline V CDR1 and CDR2: SNHLY, FYNNEI. This CDR3 region has 14 residues. CDR3 nucleotide sequence: TGTGCCAGCAGTGCCGGGACGGACTGGCAGCCCCAGCATTTT. Its protein product is CASSAGTDWQPQHF.

The chain has TRBV7-8 and TRBJ2-6; the D is unclear. The CDR3 runs 17 residues. The germline V and J ends were trimmed by 0 bases and 0 bases, with 9 bases remaining between them. From germline, CDR1 is SGHVS and CDR2 FQNEAQ. The chain's CDR3 is CASSLAAEFSGANVLTF. The CDR3 DNA follows: TGTGCCAGCAGCTTAGCCGCCGAATTCTCTGGGGCCAACGTCCTGACTTTC.

Regarding this clone: This specimen includes other DNA sequences encoding the same CDR3. This chain uses TRBV7-9 with TRBJ2-1; D gene uncertain. Trimming cost V 5 bases and J 6 bases, with 8 bases left between them. The CDR3 has 12 amino acids. Germline CDR1 SEHNR, CDR2 FQNEAQ (reference sequence). The CDR3 here is CASSPGSNEQFF. CDR3 nucleotides: TGTGCCAGCAGCCCCGGATCCAATGAGCAGTTCTTC.

This chain uses TRBV30 with TRBJ1-1; 11 bases align to TRBD1. The CDR3 totals 14 residues. The germline V gene has CDR1 GTSNPN and CDR2 SVGIG (reference sequence). Trimming cost V 3 bases and J 1 base; bases outside gene matches: 1. CDR3 coding DNA: TGTGCCTGGAGGGGACAGGGGGGGAACACTGAAGCTTTCTTT. The encoded protein is CAWRGQGGNTEAFF. Combining the CDR3 with reference TRBV30 and TRBJ1-1 gives the whole variable domain SQTIHQWPATLVQPVGSPLSLECTVEGTSNPNLYWYRQAAGRGLQLLFYSVGIGQISSEVPQNLSASRPQDRQFILSSKKLLLSDSGFYLCAWRGQGGNTEAFFGQGTRLTVV.

This clone was found a few times. The chain employs TRBV7-2 and TRBJ1-1; 7 nucleotides match TRBD1. This CDR3 has 16 amino acids. Per germline, CDR1 SGHTA and CDR2 FQGNSA. The V segment lost 2 bases and the J segment 2 bases; nucleotides outside the gene matches: 8. In nucleotides, the CDR3 is TGTGCCAGCAGCTTAAGAAGAGGGGGCCTTAACACTGAAGCTTTCTTT. This codes for CASSLRRGGLNTEAFF. Using reference TRBV7-2 and TRBJ1-1 for the parts outside the CDR3, the full variable domain is GAGVSQSPSNKVTEKGKDVELRCDPISGHTALYWYRQSLGQGLEFLIYFQGNSAPDKSGLPSDRFSAERTGGSVSTLTIQRTQQEDSAVYLCASSLRRGGLNTEAFFGQGTRLTVV.

Details on this clone: Other DNA sequences in this sample translate to the same CDR3. The rearrangement joins TRBV7-9 to TRBJ1-4; tentatively, D is TRBD1 (6 bases). Germline values: CDR1 SEHNR, CDR2 FQNEAQ (reference sequence). The V and J ends lost 6 bases and 5 bases respectively, with 10 bases between them. CDR3 size: 13 residues. The CDR3 bases are TGTGCCAGCAGAAGGGGGTCGAATGAAAAACTGTTTTTT. It is translated as CASRRGSNEKLFF.

The chain combines TRBV4-1 with TRBJ1-5; tentative D call: TRBD1 (6 bases). Between the trimmed V and J ends, which lost 3 bases and 9 bases, there was a span of 12 bases. The CDR3 is made up of 13 amino acids. In germline, CDR1 is MGHRA, CDR2 YSYEKL. CDR3 coding DNA: TGCGCCAGCAGCCAGGGGGGCGAGGGGCCCCAGCATTTT. Protein: CASSQGGEGPQHF.